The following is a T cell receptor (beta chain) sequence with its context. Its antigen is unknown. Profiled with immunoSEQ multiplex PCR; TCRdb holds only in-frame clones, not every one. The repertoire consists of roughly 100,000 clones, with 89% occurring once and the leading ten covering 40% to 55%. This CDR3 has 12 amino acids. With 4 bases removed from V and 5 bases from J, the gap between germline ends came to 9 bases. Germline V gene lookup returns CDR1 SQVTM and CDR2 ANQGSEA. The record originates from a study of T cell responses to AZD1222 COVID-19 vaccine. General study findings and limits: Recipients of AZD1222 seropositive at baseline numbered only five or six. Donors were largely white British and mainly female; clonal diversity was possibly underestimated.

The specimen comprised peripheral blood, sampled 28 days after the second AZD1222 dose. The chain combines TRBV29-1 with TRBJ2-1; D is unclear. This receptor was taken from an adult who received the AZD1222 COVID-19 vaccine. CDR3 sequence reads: CSVGGKDNEQFF. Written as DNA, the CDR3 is TGCAGCGTTGGGGGTAAGGACAATGAGCAGTTCTTC.